Described below is a single T cell receptor beta chain sequence and its context. Using immunoSEQ multiplex PCR, the repertoire was profiled, and TCRdb retains in-frame clones only, with some absent. The table shows around 80,000 clones, with around 86% occurring only once. The germline V gene encodes CDR1 SGHTA and CDR2 FQGNSA. This CDR3 contains 15 residues. V lost 1 base and J 4 bases, leaving 13 bases between the germline ends. These data are taken from a study of T cell responses to AZD1222 COVID-19 vaccine. The clonotype comes from an adult in good health. The sample consisted of peripheral blood, taken on day 0 of AZD1222 vaccination. The chain joins TRBV7-2 to TRBJ1-2; a possible D gene is TRBD1 (5 bases). The CDR3 DNA reads as TGTGCCAGCAGCTTAGGTCAGGGAGGTGTCTATGGCTACACCTTC. This encodes CASSLGQGGVYGYTF.